Listed here are 17 T cell receptor beta chains from one sample, sequenced in a study of T cell responses to AZD1222 COVID-19 vaccine. TCRdb keeps only in-frame clones here, not all; method: immunoSEQ multiplex PCR. The table shows some 150,000 clones, with 89% occurring only once. The sequencing used peripheral blood, collected on day 0 of AZD1222 vaccination. The receptors come from an adult in good health.

The V and J genes are TRBV12-3 or TRBV12-4 and TRBJ2-7; 10 bases are shared with TRBD2. CDR3 length equals 13 residues. Trimming took 6 bases from V and 5 from J; bases not matched to a gene: 4. In DNA, the CDR3 is TGTGCCAGCAGGCCTAGCGGGAGCCACGAGCAGTACTTC. It encodes CASRPSGSHEQYF.

A single count supports this clone. This chain uses TRBV6-2 or TRBV6-3 with TRBJ1-2, with D unresolved. CDR3 length: 15 amino acids. Trimming pared 2 bases from V and 0 bases from J, leaving 10 bases between. Germline V gives CDR1 MNHEY, CDR2 SVGEGT. The CDR3 loop is CASSYAPPPNYGYTF. As DNA, the CDR3 is TGTGCCAGCAGTTACGCGCCGCCTCCTAACTATGGCTACACCTTC.

The chain combines TRBV2 with TRBJ1-1; the D gene is possibly TRBD1 (6 bases). The germline gives CDR1 SNHLY, CDR2 FYNNEI. The CDR3 runs 14 residues. V gave up 6 bases and J gave up 1 base, with 12 bases separating them. This CDR3 reads CASRVQGGNTEAFF. CDR3 in DNA: TGTGCCAGCAGGGTACAGGGTGGGAACACTGAAGCTTTCTTT. Together with reference TRBV2 and TRBJ1-1, the CDR3 gives the full variable domain: EPEVTQTPSHQVTQMGQEVILRCVPISNHLYFYWYRQILGQKVEFLVSFYNNEISEKSEIFDDQFSVERPDGSNFTLKIRSTKLEDSAMYFCASRVQGGNTEAFFGQGTRLTVV.

The CDR3, as DNA: TGTGCCAGCAGTTACGTGGGGCCCTACGAGCAGTACTTC. Amino acids: CASSYVGPYEQYF. This chain uses TRBV6-2 or TRBV6-3 with TRBJ2-7, with D possibly being TRBD1 (5 bases). Trimming shortened V by 2 bases and J by 2 bases, and 7 bases separated the two germline ends. CDR1 MNHEY and CDR2 SVGEGT come from the germline V gene. CDR3 length: 13 residues.

The chain links TRBV5-5 to TRBJ1-2, with D perhaps matching TRBD1 (5 bases). The CDR3 covers 14 residues. The V and J ends lost 2 bases and 5 bases respectively, with 13 bases between them. CDR1 and CDR2 from the germline V gene are SGHKS and YYEKEE (reference sequence). For the CDR3, the DNA is TGTGCCAGCAGCTTAGGTGACAGCCGGTATGGCTACACCTTC. Protein: CASSLGDSRYGYTF.

CDR3 coding DNA: TGTGCCAGTATTAAAAGCGCTACTGGAAACACCATATATTTT. Protein product: CASIKSATGNTIYF. The chain recombines TRBV19 with TRBJ1-3; D not certain. The CDR3 length is 14 residues. The germline CDR1 and CDR2 sequences are LNHDA and SQIVND (reference sequence). V lost 7 bases to trimming and J lost 2 bases, with 12 bases between them.

The chain links TRBV11-2 to TRBJ1-1; 11 nucleotides align to TRBD1. Germline V CDR1 and CDR2: SGHAT, FQNNGV. J lost 5 bases, V lost 5 bases, and 4 bases had no gene match. The CDR3 extends over 14 amino acids. CDR3 sequence reads: CASSGQGALTEAFF. CDR3 sequence (DNA): TGTGCCAGCAGCGGACAGGGGGCGCTGACTGAAGCTTTCTTT.

The CDR3 coding sequence is TGTGCCAGCAGGGGGACAGGGGATCAGCCCCAGCATTTT. It yields the protein CASRGTGDQPQHF. The chain recombines TRBV12-3 or TRBV12-4 with TRBJ1-5, with 10 bases fitting TRBD1. Losses at the gene ends were 6 bases for V and 5 bases for J; bases not matched to a gene: 1. This CDR3 comprises 13 residues.

The chain employs TRBV28 and TRBJ2-7; D assignment may be TRBD1 or TRBD2 (7 bases each). The V and J ends lost 6 bases and 4 bases respectively, with 22 bases between them. CDR1 is MDHEN, CDR2 SYDVKM, per germline. This CDR3 contains 16 residues. The CDR3 loop is CASRLQGGGPPYEQYF. DNA for the CDR3: TGTGCCAGCAGACTTCAGGGAGGGGGCCCTCCTTACGAGCAGTACTTC. Combining the CDR3 with reference TRBV28 and TRBJ2-7 gives the whole variable domain DVKVTQSSRYLVKRTGEKVFLECVQDMDHENMFWYRQDPGLGLRLIYFSYDVKMKEKGDIPEGYSVSREKKERFSLILESASTNQTSMYLCASRLQGGGPPYEQYFGPGTRLTVT.

DNA for the CDR3: TGTGCCAGCAGCCCGGCCGTTAGCTCCTACAATGAGCAGTTCTTC. This gives the protein CASSPAVSSYNEQFF. The rearrangement links TRBV5-8 to TRBJ2-1; D remains unclear. The CDR3 is 15 residues long. Germline V gene sequence: CDR1 SGHTS, CDR2 YDEGEE. V was shortened by 4 bases and J by 0 bases, with 11 bases between the two germline ends. The full variable domain, rest sourced from reference TRBV5-8 and TRBJ2-1, is EAGVTQSPTHLIKTRGQQATLRCSPISGHTSVYWYQQALGLGLQFLLWYDEGEERNRGNFPPRFSGRQFPNYSSELNVNALELEDSALYLCASSPAVSSYNEQFFGPGTRLTVL.

This clone occurred a few times. The CDR3 nucleotides read TGTGCCAGCAGTTTGGGGGTGGGGGCACCAGGAAACACCATATATTTT. It translates to CASSLGVGAPGNTIYF. The V gene is TRBV25-1, the J gene TRBJ1-3, with a tentative D call TRBD1 (6 bases). Trimming removed 5 bases from V and 4 bases from J, with 18 bases in between. The CDR3 runs 16 residues. The V gene's germline CDR1 is MGHDK and CDR2 SYGVNS.

CDR3 protein: CASSRDSLHHEQFF. The CDR3 bases are TGTGCCAGCAGTCGGGACTCGCTACACCATGAGCAGTTCTTC. J is TRBJ2-1 and V is TRBV6-2 or TRBV6-3; D may be TRBD2 (6 bases). The V end lost 5 bases, the J end lost 8 bases, and 16 bases lay between the germline ends. The V gene's germline CDR1 is MNHEY and CDR2 SVGEGT. The CDR3 runs to 14 residues.

This chain links TRBV7-8 with TRBJ1-2, with a tentative D call TRBD1 (5 bases). This CDR3 is built from 13 residues. The germline V gene encodes CDR1 SGHVS and CDR2 FQNEAQ. Trimming removed 0 bases at V and 5 bases at J, with 7 bases between. CDR3 in amino acids: CASSLARVYGYTF. Here the CDR3 DNA reads TGTGCCAGCAGCTTAGCCAGGGTGTATGGCTACACCTTC.

The chain couples TRBV7-2 to TRBJ1-1, with D tentatively TRBD1 (5 bases). V was pared by 3 bases and J by 0 bases, with 8 bases between. The CDR3 sequence is 14 residues long. Germline lookup yields CDR1 SGHTA and CDR2 FQGNSA. DNA of the CDR3: TGTGCCAGCAGCTTCGGGACGATGAACACTGAAGCTTTCTTT. It translates to CASSFGTMNTEAFF.

The gene calls are TRBV7-9 and TRBJ1-1; D unresolved. This CDR3 region has 13 residues. Trimming shortened V by 1 base and J by 10 bases, and 13 bases separated the two germline ends. Germline V gene sequence: CDR1 SEHNR, CDR2 FQNEAQ (reference sequence). This CDR3 is CASSLGTVGVAFF. As DNA, the CDR3 is TGTGCCAGCAGCTTAGGTACCGTTGGGGTAGCTTTCTTT.

The genes are TRBV11-2 and TRBJ2-1; 11 bases are a match to TRBD2. The CDR3 is 15 amino acids. V shed 7 bases, J shed 7 bases, and the junction held 9 bases outside the gene matches. Germline CDR1 SGHAT, CDR2 FQNNGV. The CDR3 DNA is TGTGCCAGCACCTCTAGCGGGAGGCGTGTGAATGAGCAGTTCTTC. Translating gives CASTSSGRRVNEQFF.

The count of this clone is one. This chain uses TRBV4-1 with TRBJ1-4, with a weak D call TRBD1 (5 bases). Germline lookup yields CDR1 MGHRA and CDR2 YSYEKL. The CDR3 spans 15 residues. The V gene lost 0 bases and the J gene lost 11 bases, with 16 bases spanning the gap. The CDR3 loop is CASSQDPGPNGKLFF. The DNA for the CDR3 is TGCGCCAGCAGCCAAGACCCAGGGCCCAATGGGAAACTGTTTTTT.